This TCR beta chain was profiled in a study of CD8 T cells in ankylosing spondylitis. Study outcomes and limitations: Apparently characteristic of ankylosing spondylitis blood was a TCR beta motif (about eight highly homologous variants).

This clonotype appeared a few times. Its antigen is as yet unknown. This CDR3 contains 17 residues. From germline, CDR1 is SGHVS and CDR2 FNYEAQ. With V trimmed by 2 bases and J by 5 bases, 7 bases remained unmatched. One entry per CDR3 protein, called by TCRdb with MiXCR from the 5' RACE reads. The sample holds 350,000 to 400,000 distinct CDR3 sequences, roughly 22% seen once. The sample taken for sequencing was blood, either unsorted or a sorted T cell fraction (not recorded which). This clonotype was obtained from a male donor with ankylosing spondylitis or in good health (not recorded which). The rearrangement joins TRBV7-6 to TRBJ2-1; 12 bases align to TRBD2. The CDR3 loop reads CASSLSRLAGGDNEQFF. DNA of the CDR3: TGTGCCAGCAGCTTAAGTCGTCTAGCGGGGGGGGACAATGAGCAGTTCTTC.